This T cell receptor beta chain derives from a study of control samples from healthy donors and cancer patients. The method was immunoSEQ multiplex PCR; TCRdb's version includes in-frame clones alone and lacks a portion of them. The sample contains around 94,000 clones, 90% of which appear only once. This CDR3 is built from 12 residues. The V end was cut by 5 bases, the J end by 5 bases, with 9 bases between. From germline, CDR1 is MNHNY and CDR2 SVGAGI (reference sequence). The TCR was taken from a woman aged 18-30 years in good health. Sequenced material: blood. This chain connects TRBV6-6 to TRBJ1-2; D unclear. CDR3 DNA sequence: TGTGCCAGCAGTCCAGTGTTATATGGCTACACCTTC. It codes for CASSPVLYGYTF.